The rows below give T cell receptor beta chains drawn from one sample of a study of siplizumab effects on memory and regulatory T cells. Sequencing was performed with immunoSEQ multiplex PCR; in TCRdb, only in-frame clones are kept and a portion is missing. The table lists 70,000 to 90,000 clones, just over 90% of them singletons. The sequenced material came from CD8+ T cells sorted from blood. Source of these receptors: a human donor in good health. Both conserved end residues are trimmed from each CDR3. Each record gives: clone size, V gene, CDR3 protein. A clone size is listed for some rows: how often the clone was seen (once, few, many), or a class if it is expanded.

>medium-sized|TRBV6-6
ASSPRDGLYEQY
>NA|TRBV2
ASSVPTAGPSYEQY
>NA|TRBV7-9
ASSLDEAQPQH
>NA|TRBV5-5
ASSSGLEQF
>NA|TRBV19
ASSLTGLNTEAF
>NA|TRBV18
ASSPDSTSYGYT
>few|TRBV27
ASSLGQVGQPQH
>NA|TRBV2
ANQPGRLNTEAF
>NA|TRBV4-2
ASSQEQAGGALSDTQY
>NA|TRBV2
ASSVGLADTDTQY
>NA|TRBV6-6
ASSYSSTEKLF
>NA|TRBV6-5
ASSSRGSVDEQY
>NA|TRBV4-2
ASSERVGGKETQY
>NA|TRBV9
ASSVEGEWDEQY
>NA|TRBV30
AWSALTGLGSPLH
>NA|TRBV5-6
ASSFVFDNEQF
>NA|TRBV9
ASSVDGGSINEQF
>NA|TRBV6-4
ASSLPGQELNMNTEAF
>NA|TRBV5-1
ASSLGQGSNQPQH
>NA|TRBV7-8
ASSFLLAGGDTQY
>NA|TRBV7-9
ASSLEEYYEQY
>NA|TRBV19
ASSSSRQGITEAF
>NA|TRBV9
ASSTGTGHNEQF
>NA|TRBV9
ASSAGAGGSNQPQH
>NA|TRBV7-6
ASSQVPSTSGEETQY
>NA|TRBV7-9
ASSPMPSTDTQY
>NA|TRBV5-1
ASRFRTGLLYGYT
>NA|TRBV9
ASSVAGSPPLH
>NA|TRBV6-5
ASRNSPGSSYEQY
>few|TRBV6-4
ASSDSATDTQY
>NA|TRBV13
ASSLNNQRLNTEAF
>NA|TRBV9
ASSVGGASGGLRDTQY
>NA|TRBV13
ASSPRKDGNVGYEQY
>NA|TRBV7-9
ASSLGGTDYEQY
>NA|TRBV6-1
ASEIASGGGETQY
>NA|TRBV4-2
ASSQDVDGLETQY
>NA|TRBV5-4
ASSNIIVTGELF
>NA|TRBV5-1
ASSLAGGTGNEQF
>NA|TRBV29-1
SDLAGESNYGYT
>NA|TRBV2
ASSETSGANTGELF
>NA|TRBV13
ASSSTGGQGDGYT
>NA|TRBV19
ASSIAAGENSPLH
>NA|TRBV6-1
ASSEWVTEAF
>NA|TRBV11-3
ASSLAGDYEQY
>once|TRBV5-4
ASSQRGGDKNIQY
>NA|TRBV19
ASNLLLGENYGYT
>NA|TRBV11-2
ASINPDSLAEQY
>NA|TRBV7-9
ASSPRGGVETQY
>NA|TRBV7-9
ASSLAPSSNYGYT
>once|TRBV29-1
SVDIDGASHNEQF
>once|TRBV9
ASSEARVQPDRLFGYT
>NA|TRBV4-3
ASSQDQGDSYEKLF